Following are 7 T cell receptor beta chains from one sample sequenced in a study of shared clonotypes between healthy human individuals. This table comes from immunoSEQ multiplex PCR, and its TCRdb copy is limited to in-frame clones, with some not included. This sample has some 2,500,000 clones, with just under 95% found just once. The sequenced sample was naive CD4+ T cells from PBMCs. Subset meaning: CD45RA+ positively selected. Every receptor here comes from a young man in good health. Some clones in this sample may be carry-over from other donors' samples.

The rearrangement links TRBV2 to TRBJ1-2, with TRBD1 as a possible D gene (5 bases). V was trimmed by 4 bases and J by 3 bases, leaving 18 bases between them. CDR1 and CDR2 from the germline V gene are SNHLY and FYNNEI. The CDR3 has 16 residues. CDR3 amino acids: CASSVTRDRGDYGYTF. In DNA, the CDR3 is TGTGCCAGCAGTGTTACGAGAGACAGAGGGGACTATGGCTACACCTTC.

The chain is built from TRBV4-2 and TRBJ1-2, with no clear D. CDR3 length: 13 residues. V lost 1 base and J lost 4, with 7 bases in between. The germline CDR1 and CDR2 sequences are LGHNA and YNFKEQ. CDR3 bases: TGTGCCAGCAGCCAAGGACATTCCTATGGCTACACCTTC. Protein sequence: CASSQGHSYGYTF.

This clone was counted once. The rearrangement links TRBV9 to TRBJ1-3, with 7 bases aligning to TRBD1. With 3 bases clipped from V and 4 bases from J, the junction kept 4 bases outside the gene matches. CDR1 is SGDLS and CDR2 is YYNGEE in the germline V gene. This CDR3 is 14 amino acids long. CDR3 DNA sequence: TGTGCCAGCAGCGCCCAACAGGGGGGAAACACCATATATTTT. This codes for CASSAQQGGNTIYF.

This chain links TRBV19 with TRBJ2-5; D is tentatively TRBD1 or TRBD2 (5 bases each). The germline V and J ends were trimmed by 0 bases and 2 bases, with 13 bases remaining between them. The CDR3 contains 16 residues. Per germline, CDR1 LNHDA and CDR2 SQIVND (reference sequence). The CDR3: CASSIEKGTVQETQYF. CDR3 DNA sequence: TGTGCCAGTAGTATAGAAAAGGGGACGGTACAAGAGACCCAGTACTTC.

The J gene is TRBJ2-5, the V gene TRBV2, with D hard to call. V was clipped by 6 bases and J by 3 bases, with 14 bases between them. The CDR3 covers 14 residues. Per the germline V gene, CDR1 is SNHLY and CDR2 is FYNNEI. The CDR3 loop is CASRRTVLKETQYF. The CDR3 DNA follows: TGTGCCAGCAGAAGAACAGTATTAAAAGAGACCCAGTACTTC.

About this clone itself: The same CDR3 can be traced to other DNA sequences in this sample. The chain couples TRBV5-1 to TRBJ1-2; 7 bases line up with TRBD1. The ends lost 5 bases at V and 0 bases at J; junction bases unmatched: 4. The CDR3 runs to 14 residues. Germline-derived CDR1 and CDR2 are SGHRS and YFSETQ. In nucleotides, the CDR3 is TGCGCCAGCAGTCTGACAGGGACTAACTATGGCTACACCTTC. This translates into CASSLTGTNYGYTF.

The gene calls are TRBV9 and TRBJ2-5; 8 bases align to TRBD1. This CDR3 spans 16 amino acids. The germline V gene encodes CDR1 SGDLS and CDR2 YYNGEE. Trimming cost V 3 bases and J 4 bases; bases outside gene matches: 11. DNA of the CDR3: TGTGCCAGCAGCGCACCGGGGACAGGTCGGGGAGAGACCCAGTACTTC. This gives the protein CASSAPGTGRGETQYF.